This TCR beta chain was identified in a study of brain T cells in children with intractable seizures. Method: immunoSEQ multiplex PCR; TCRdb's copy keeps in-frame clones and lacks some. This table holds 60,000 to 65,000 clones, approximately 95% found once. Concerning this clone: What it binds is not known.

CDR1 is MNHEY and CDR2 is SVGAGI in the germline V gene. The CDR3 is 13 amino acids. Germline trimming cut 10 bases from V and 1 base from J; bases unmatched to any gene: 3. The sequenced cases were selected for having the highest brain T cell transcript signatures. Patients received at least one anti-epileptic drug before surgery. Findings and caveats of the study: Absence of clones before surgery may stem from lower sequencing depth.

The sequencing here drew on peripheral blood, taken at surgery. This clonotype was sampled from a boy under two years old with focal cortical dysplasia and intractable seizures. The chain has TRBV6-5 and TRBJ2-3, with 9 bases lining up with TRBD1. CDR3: CATRDRGTDTQYF. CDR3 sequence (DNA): TGTGCCACTCGGGACAGGGGCACAGATACGCAGTATTTT.